This TCR beta chain originates from a study of patients and donors after allogeneic stem cell transplantation. TCRdb recomputed calls from the RT-PCR reads with MiXCR, one row per CDR3 protein. The table records 200,000 to 250,000 distinct CDR3 sequences, roughly 14% of them present only once. This clonotype has more than one count but fewer than ten. The CDR3 covers 15 residues. Between the trimmed V and J ends, which lost 1 base and 4 bases, there was a span of 12 bases. CDR1 LGHNA and CDR2 YNFKEQ come from the germline V gene. This rearrangement joins TRBV4-2 to TRBJ2-3; possibly TRBD2 for D (5 bases). The material sequenced was blood, either unsorted or a sorted T cell fraction (not recorded which). This TCR was sampled from a human donor who was either an allogeneic HSCT recipient or a stem cell or donor lymphocyte infusion donor (not recorded which). It is not recorded whose cells these are; they may come from a transplant donor. The CDR3: CASSQVRLDSDTQYF. CDR3 DNA: TGTGCCAGCAGCCAAGTCCGGCTGGACTCAGATACGCAGTATTTT.